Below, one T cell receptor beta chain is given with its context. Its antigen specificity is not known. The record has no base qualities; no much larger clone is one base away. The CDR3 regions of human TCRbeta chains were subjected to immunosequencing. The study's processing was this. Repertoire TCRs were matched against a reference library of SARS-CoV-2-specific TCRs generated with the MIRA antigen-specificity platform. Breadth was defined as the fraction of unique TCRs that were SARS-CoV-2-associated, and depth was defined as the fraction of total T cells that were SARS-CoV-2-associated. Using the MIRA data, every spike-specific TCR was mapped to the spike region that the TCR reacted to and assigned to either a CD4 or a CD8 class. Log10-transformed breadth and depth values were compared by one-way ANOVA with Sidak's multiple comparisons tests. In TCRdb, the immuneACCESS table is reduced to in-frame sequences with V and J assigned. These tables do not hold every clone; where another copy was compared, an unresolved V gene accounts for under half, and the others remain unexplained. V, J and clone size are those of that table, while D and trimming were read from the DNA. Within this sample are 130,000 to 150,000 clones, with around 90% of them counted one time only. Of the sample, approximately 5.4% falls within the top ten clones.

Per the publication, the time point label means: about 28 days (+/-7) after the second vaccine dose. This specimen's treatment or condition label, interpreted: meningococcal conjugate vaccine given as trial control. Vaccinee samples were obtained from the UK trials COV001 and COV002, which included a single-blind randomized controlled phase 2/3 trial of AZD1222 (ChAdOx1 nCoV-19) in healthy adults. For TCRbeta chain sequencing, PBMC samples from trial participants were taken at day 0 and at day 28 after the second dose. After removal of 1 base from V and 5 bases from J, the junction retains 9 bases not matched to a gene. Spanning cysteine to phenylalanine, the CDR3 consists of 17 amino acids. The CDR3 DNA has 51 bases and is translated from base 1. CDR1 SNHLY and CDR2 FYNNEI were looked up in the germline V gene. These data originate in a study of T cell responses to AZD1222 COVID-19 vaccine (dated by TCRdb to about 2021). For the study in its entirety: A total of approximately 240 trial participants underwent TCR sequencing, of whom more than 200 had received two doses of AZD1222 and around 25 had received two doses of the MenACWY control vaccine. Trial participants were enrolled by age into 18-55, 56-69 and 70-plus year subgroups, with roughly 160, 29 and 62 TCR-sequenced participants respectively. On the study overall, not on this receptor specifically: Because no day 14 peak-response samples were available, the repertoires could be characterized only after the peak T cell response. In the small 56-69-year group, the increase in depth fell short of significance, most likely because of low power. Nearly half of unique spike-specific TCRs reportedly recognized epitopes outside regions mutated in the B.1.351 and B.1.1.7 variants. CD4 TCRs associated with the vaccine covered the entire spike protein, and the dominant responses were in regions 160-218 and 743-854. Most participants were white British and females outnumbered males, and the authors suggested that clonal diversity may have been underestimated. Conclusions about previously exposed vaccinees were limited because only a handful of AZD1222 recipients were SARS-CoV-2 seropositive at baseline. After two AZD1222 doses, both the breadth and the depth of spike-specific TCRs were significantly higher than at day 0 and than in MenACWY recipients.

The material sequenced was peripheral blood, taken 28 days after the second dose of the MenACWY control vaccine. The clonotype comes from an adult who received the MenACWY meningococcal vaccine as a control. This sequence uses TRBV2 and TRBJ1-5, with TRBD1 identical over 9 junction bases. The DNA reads TGTGCCAGCAGTGAAGGTTCATTGGGACAGGGTCATCAGCCCCAGCATTTT. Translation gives CASSEGSLGQGHQPQHF.